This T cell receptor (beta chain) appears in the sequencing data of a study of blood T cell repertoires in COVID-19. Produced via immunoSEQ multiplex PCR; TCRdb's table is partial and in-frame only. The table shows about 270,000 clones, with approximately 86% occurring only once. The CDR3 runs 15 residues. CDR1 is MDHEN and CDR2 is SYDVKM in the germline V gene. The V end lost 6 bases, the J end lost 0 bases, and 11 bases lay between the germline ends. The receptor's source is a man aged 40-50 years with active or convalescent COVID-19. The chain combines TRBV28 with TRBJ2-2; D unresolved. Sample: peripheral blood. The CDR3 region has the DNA TGTGCCAGCAGGCGGCCGTCGGCGAACACCGGGGAGCTGTTTTTT. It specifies CASRRPSANTGELFF.